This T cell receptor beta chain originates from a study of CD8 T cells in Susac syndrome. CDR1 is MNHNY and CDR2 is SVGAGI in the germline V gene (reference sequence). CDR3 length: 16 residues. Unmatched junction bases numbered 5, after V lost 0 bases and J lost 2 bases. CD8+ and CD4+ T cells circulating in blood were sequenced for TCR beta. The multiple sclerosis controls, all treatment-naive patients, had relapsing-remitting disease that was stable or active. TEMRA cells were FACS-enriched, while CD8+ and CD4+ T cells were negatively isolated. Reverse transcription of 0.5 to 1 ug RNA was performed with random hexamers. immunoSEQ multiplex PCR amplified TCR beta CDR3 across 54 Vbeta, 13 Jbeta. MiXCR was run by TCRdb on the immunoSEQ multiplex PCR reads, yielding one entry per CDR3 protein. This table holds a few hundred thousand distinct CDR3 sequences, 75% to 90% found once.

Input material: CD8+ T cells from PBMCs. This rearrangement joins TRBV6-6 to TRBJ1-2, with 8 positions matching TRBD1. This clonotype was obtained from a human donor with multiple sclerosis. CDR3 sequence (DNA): TGTGCCAGCAGTTACTCTACAGGGGGTGCCAACTATGGCTACACCTTC. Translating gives CASSYSTGGANYGYTF.